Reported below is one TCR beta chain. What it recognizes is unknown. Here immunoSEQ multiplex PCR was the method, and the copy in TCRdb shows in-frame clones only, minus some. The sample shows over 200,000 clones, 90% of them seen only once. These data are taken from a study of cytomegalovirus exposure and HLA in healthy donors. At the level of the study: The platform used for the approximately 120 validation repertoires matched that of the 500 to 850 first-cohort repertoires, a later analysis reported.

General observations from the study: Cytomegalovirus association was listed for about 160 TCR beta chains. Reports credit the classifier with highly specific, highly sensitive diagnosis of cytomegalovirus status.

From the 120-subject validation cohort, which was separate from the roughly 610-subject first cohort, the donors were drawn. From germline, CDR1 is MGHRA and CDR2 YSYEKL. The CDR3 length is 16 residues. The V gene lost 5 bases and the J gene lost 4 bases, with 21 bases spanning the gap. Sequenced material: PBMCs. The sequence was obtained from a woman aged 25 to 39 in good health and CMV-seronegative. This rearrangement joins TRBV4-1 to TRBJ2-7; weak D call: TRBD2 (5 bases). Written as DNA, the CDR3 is TGCGCCAGCAGCACTCTGGGGAGCCAAACTAGGTACGAGCAGTACTTC. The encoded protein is CASSTLGSQTRYEQYF.